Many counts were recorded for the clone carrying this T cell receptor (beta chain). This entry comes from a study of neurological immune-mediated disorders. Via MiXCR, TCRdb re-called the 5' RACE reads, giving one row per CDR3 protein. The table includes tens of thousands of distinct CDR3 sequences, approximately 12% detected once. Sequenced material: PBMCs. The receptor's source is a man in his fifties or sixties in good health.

The chain's CDR3 is CASSAERQETQYF. For the CDR3, the DNA is TGCGCCAGCAGCGCAGAGCGTCAAGAGACCCAGTACTTC. This chain connects TRBV5-1 to TRBJ2-5; D gene ambiguous. This CDR3 has 13 residues. Looked up from germline, CDR1 is SGHRS and CDR2 is YFSETQ. Trimming took off 4 bases at V and 2 bases at J, with 9 bases between the two ends.